This T cell receptor beta chain was captured in a study of OX40 agonist ivuxolimab in advanced cancers. Study-wide background: Dose-escalation patients were diagnosed with hepatocellular carcinoma, melanoma, renal cell cancer or head and neck cancer. Study findings and constraints: Expanded clones belonging to CD8+ T cells outnumbered, on average, those of CD4+.

Germline trimming cut 6 bases from V and 2 bases from J; bases unmatched to any gene: 5. Germline V gives CDR1 MDHEN, CDR2 SYDVKM. The CDR3 spans 14 residues. TCRdb's table, derived via immunoSEQ multiplex PCR, lists solely in-frame clones and lacks some. The table has roughly 66,000 clones, 82% seen once. Remarks on this clone: Its antigen remains unidentified.

The receptor was isolated from an adult with an advanced solid tumor such as melanoma, head and neck, liver or kidney cancer. The V and J genes are TRBV28 and TRBJ2-7, with 9 bases identical to TRBD2. Sequences were derived from CD4+ or CD8+ T cells sorted from blood, sampled in a trial of the OX40 agonist ivuxolimab. This chain's CDR3 is CASRRAGGTYEQYF. The CDR3, as DNA: TGTGCCAGCAGACGAGCGGGAGGAACCTACGAGCAGTACTTC. Combining the CDR3 with reference TRBV28 and TRBJ2-7 gives the whole variable domain DVKVTQSSRYLVKRTGEKVFLECVQDMDHENMFWYRQDPGLGLRLIYFSYDVKMKEKGDIPEGYSVSREKKERFSLILESASTNQTSMYLCASRRAGGTYEQYFGPGTRLTVT.